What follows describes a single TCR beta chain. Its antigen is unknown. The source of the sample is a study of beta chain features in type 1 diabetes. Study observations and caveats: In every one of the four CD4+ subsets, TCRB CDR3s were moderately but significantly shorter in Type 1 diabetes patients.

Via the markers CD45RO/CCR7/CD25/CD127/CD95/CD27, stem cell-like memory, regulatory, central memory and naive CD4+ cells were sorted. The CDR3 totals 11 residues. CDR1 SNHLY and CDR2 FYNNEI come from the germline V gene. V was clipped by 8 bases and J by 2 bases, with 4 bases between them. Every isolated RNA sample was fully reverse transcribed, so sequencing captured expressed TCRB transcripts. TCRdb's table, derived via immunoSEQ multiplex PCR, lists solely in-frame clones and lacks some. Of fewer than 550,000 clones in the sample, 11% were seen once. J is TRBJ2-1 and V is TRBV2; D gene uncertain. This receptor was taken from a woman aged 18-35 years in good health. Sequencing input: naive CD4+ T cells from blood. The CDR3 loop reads CASGTYNEQFF. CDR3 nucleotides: TGTGCCAGCGGGACCTACAATGAGCAGTTCTTC.